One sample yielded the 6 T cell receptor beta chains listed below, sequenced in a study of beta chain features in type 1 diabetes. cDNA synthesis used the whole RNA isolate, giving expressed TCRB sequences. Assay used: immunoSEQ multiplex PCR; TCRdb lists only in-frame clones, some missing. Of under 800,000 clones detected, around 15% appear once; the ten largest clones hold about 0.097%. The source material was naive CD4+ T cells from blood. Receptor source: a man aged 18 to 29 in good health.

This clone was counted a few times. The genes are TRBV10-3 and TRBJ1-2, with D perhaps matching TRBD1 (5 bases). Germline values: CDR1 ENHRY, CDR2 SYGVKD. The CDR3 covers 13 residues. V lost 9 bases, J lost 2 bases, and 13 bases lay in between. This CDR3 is CAIKFQGNYGYTF. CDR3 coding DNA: TGTGCCATAAAATTTCAGGGAAACTATGGCTACACCTTC.

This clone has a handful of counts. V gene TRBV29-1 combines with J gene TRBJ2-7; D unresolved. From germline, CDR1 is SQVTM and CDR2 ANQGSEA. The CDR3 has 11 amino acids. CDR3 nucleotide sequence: TGCAGTGGTGTCAGGTCCTACGAGCAGTACTTC. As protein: CSGVRSYEQYF.

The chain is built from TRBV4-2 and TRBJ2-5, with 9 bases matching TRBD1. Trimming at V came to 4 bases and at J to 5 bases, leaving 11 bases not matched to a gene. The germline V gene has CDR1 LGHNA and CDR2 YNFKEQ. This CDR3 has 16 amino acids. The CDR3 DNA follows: TGTGCCAGCAGCCGATTACCGGGACAGGGACGTGAGACCCAGTACTTC. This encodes CASSRLPGQGRETQYF.

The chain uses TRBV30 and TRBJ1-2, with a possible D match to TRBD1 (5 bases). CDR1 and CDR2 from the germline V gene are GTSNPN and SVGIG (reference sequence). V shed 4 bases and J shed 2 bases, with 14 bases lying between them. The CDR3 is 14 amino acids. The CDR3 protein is CAWTKRQGNYGYTF. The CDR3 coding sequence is TGTGCCTGGACCAAAAGGCAGGGAAACTATGGCTACACCTTC.

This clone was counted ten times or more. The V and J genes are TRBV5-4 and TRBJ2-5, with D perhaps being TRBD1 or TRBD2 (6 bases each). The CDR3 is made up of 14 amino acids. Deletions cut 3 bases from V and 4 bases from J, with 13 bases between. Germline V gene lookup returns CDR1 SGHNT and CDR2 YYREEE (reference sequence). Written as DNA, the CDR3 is TGTGCCAGCAGCTCAAGGGGGGTAGGAGAGACCCAGTACTTC. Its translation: CASSSRGVGETQYF.

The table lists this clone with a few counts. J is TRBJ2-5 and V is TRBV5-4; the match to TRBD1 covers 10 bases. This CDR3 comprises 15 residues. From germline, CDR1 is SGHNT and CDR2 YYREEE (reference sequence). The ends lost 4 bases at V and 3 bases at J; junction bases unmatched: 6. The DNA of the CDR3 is TGTGCCAGCAGCACCCGGGGGACAGGGGAAGAGACCCAGTACTTC. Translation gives CASSTRGTGEETQYF.